This T cell receptor beta chain is from a study of OX40 agonist ivuxolimab in advanced cancers. The data were produced by immunoSEQ multiplex PCR, yet TCRdb's version contains in-frame clones alone and is incomplete. The sample records some 69,000 clones, 80% to 90% being singletons. V lost 4 bases and J 0 bases, leaving 4 bases between the germline ends. Looked up from germline, CDR1 is MNHEY and CDR2 is SVGAGI. CDR3 length equals 13 residues. On cycle 4 day 1 and cycle 7 day 1, as well as at baseline, blood was sampled. This clone was detected only once. What it recognizes is unknown. Study-level results: The study found among the lowest clonal expansion in partial responders at 0.1-3.0 mg/kg. Low normalized T-cell clonal expansion was additionally recorded for some nonresponders. The investigators did not determine what antigen specificity the expanded peripheral T cells had.

V gene TRBV6-5 combines with J gene TRBJ2-1; D gene ambiguous. The TCR sequence derives from an adult with an advanced solid tumor such as melanoma, head and neck, liver or kidney cancer. Sequenced here: CD4+ or CD8+ T cells sorted from blood, sampled in a trial of the OX40 agonist ivuxolimab. CDR3 in DNA: TGTGCCAGCAGTTGGAGCTCCTACAATGAGCAGTTCTTC. This gives the protein CASSWSSYNEQFF.